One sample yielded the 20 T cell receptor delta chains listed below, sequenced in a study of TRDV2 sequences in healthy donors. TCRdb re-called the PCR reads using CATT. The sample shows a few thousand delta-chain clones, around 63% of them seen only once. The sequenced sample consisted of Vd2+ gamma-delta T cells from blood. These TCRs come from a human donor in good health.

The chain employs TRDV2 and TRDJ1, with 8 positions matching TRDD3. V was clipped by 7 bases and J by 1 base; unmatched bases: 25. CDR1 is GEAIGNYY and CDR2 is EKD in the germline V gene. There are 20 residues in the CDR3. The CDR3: CACLPIPVLADTGGTDKLIF. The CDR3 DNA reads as TGTGCCTGCCTACCTATACCGGTCCTGGCTGATACTGGGGGCACCGATAAACTCATCTTT.

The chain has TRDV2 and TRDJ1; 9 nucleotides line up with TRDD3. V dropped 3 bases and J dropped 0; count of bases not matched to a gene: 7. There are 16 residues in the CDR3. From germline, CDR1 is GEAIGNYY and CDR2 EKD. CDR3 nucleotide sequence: TGTGCCTGTGACGCTTTACTGGGGGAAAACACCGATAAACTCATCTTT. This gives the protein CACDALLGENTDKLIF.

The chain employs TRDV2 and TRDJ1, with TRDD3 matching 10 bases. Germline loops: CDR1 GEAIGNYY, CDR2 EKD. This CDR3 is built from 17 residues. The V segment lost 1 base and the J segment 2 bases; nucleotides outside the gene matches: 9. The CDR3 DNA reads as TGTGCCTGTGACACATTGGCCGGACTGGGGGATACCGATAAACTCATCTTT. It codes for CACDTLAGLGDTDKLIF.

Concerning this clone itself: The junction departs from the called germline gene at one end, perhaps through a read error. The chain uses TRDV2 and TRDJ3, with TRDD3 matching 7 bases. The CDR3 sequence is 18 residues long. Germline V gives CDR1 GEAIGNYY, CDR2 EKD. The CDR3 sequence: CACDLVGESSWDTRQVFF. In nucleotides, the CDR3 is TGTGCCTGTGACTTGGTGGGGGAGAGCTCCTGGGACACCCGACAGGTGTTTTTC.

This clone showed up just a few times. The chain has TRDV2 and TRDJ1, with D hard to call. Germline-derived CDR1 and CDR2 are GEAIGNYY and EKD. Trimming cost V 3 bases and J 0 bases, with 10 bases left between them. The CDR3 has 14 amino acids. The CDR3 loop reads CACDSLTDTDKLIF. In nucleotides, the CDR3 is TGTGCCTGTGACTCCCTTACTGACACCGATAAACTCATCTTT.

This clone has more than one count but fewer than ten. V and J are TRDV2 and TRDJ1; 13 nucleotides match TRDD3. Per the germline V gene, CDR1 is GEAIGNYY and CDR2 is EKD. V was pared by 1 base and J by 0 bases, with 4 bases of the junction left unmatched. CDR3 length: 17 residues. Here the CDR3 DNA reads TGTGCCTGTGACACACTGGGGGATACGCGATACACCGATAAACTCATCTTT. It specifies CACDTLGDTRYTDKLIF.

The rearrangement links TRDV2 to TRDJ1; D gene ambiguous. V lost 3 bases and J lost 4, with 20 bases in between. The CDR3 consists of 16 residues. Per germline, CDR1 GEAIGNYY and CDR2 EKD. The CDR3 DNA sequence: TGTGCCTGTGACTCCTTGAATGCTCTTAAGGGCGATAAACTCATCTTT. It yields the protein CACDSLNALKGDKLIF.

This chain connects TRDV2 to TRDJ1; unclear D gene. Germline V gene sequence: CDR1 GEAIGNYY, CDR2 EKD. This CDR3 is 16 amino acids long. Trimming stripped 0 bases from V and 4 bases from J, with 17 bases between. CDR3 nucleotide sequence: TGTGCCTGTGACACCCTAGGGCCCAGGAACATCGATAAACTCATCTTT. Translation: CACDTLGPRNIDKLIF.

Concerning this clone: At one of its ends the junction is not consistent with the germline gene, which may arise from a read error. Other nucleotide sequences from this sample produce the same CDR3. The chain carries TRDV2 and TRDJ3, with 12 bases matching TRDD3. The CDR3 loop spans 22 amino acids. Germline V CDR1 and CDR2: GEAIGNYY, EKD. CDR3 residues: CACDNPGLGDTRISWDTRQMFF. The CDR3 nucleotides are TGTGCCTGTGACAACCCCGGACTGGGGGATACTCGAATCTCCTGGGACACCCGACAGATGTTTTTT.

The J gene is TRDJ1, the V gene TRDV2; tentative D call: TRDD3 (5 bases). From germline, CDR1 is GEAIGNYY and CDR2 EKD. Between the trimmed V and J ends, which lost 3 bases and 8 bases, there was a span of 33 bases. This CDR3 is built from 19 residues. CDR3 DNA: TGTGCCTGTGACCCCGTCACGCAGACGACCACCTTTACTGGCCGAAAACTCATCTTT. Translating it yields CACDPVTQTTTFTGRKLIF.

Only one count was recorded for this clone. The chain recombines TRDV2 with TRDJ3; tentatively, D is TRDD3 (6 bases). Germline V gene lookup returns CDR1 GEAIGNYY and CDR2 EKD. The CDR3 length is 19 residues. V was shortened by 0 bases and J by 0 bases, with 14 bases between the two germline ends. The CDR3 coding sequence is TGTGCCTGTGACACCGTCGGGGGACACAGCTCCTGGGACACCCGACAGATGTTTTTC. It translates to CACDTVGGHSSWDTRQMFF.

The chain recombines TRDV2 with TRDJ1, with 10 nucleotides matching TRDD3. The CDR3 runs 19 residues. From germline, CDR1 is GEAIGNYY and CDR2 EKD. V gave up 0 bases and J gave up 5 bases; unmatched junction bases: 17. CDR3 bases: TGTGCCTGTGACACCCTCGGGGATACTGGGGGATCCCGATTTGATAAACTCATCTTT. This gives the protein CACDTLGDTGGSRFDKLIF.

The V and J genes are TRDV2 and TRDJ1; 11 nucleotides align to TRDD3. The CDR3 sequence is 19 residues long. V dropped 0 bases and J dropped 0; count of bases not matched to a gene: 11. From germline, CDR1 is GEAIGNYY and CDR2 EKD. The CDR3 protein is CACDTLSYVLGDNTDKLIF. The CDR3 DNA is TGTGCCTGTGACACCCTTTCCTACGTACTGGGGGATAACACCGATAAACTCATCTTT.

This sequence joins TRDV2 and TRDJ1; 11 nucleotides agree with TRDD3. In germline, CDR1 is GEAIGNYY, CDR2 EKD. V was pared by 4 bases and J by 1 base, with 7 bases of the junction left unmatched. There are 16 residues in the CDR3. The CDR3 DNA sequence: TGTGCCTGTGATAGACTGGGGGATAGAGGCACCGATAAACTCATCTTT. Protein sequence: CACDRLGDRGTDKLIF.

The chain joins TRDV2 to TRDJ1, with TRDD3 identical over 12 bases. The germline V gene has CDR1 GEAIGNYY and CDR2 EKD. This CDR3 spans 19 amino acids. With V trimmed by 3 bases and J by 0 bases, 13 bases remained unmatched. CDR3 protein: CACDPVLGDTEEYTDKLIF. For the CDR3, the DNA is TGTGCCTGTGACCCCGTACTGGGGGATACCGAAGAGTACACCGATAAACTCATCTTT.

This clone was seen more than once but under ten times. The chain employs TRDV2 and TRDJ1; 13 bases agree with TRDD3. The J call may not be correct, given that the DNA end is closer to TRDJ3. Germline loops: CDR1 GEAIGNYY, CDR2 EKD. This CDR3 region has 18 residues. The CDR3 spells CACDSVLGDTHGTRQMFF. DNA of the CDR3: TGTGCCTGTGACTCTGTACTGGGGGATACGCACGGCACCCGACAGATGTTTTTC.

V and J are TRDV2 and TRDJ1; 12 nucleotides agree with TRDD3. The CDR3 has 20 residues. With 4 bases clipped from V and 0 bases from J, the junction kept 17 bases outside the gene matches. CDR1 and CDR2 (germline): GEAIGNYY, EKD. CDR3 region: CACEAVTGGYKGQYTDKLIF. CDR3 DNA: TGTGCCTGTGAGGCCGTTACTGGGGGATACAAAGGGCAGTACACCGATAAACTCATCTTT.

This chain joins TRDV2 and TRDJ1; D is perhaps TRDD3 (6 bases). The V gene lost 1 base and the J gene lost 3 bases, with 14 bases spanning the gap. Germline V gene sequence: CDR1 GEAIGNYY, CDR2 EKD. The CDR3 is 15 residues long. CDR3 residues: CACDTLGISSDKLIF. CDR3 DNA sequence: TGTGCCTGTGACACGCTGGGGATCTCCTCCGATAAACTCATCTTT.

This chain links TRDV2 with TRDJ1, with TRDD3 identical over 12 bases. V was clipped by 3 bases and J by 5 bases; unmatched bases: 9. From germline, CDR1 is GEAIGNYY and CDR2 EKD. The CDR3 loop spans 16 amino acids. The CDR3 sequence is CACDRLLGDTGDKLIF. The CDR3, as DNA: TGTGCCTGTGACCGCTTACTGGGGGATACTGGGGATAAACTCATCTTT.

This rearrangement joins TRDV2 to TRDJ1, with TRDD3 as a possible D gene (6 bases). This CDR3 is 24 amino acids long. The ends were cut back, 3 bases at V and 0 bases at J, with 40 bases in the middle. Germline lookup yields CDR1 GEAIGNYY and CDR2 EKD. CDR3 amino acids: CACDPVPESGEPGTVFNNTDKLIF. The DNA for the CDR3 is TGTGCCTGTGACCCCGTCCCCGAATCTGGGGAACCCGGAACGGTCTTCAATAACACCGATAAACTCATCTTT.